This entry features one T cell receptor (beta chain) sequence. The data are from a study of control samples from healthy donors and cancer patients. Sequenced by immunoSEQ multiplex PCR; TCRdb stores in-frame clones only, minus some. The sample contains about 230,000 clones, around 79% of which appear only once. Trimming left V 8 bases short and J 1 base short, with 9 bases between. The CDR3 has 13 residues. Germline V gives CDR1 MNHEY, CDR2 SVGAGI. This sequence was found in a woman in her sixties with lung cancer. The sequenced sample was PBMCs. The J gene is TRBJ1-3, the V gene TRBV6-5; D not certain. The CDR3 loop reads CASATSSGNTIYF. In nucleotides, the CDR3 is TGTGCCAGCGCCACCTCTTCTGGAAACACCATATATTTT.